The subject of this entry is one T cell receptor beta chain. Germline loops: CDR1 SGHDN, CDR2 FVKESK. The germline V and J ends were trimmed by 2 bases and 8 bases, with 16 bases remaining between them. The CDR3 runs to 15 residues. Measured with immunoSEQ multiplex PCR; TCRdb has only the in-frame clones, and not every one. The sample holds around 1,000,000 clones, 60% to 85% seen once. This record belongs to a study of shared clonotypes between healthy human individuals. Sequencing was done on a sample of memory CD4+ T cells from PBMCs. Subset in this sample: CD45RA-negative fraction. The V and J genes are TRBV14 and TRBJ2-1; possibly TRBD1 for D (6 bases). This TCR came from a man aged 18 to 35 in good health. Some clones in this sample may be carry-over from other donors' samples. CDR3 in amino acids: CASSQLDQGIHEQFF. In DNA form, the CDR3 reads TGTGCCAGCAGCCAATTGGATCAGGGGATCCATGAGCAGTTCTTC.